The 30 T cell receptor beta chains reported below all come from one sample, sequenced in a study of Ad26.COV2.S vaccination and SARS-CoV-2 variants. Profiling relied on immunoSEQ multiplex PCR, and the TCRdb table lists in-frame clones only, not all of them. The sample yields 300,000 to 350,000 clones, 75% to 90% seen once. Treatment of the sample: roughly 20 received Ad26.COV2.S at low or high dose, single or two shots; 5 received placebo; per-sample allocation not given. The study sampled participants on day 63 after the first vaccine or placebo injection. The sample was peripheral blood, taken in a trial of Ad26.COV2.S vaccine versus placebo. These receptors were collected from a person aged 18-60 years who received the Ad26.COV2.S COVID-19 vaccine or a placebo.

The CDR3 DNA reads as TGTGCCAGCAGTAACGGGACTAGCCCCTCCTACAATGAGCAGTTCTTC. This translates into CASSNGTSPSYNEQFF. The chain joins TRBV6-2 or TRBV6-3 to TRBJ2-1; 9 bases map to TRBD2. Germline CDR1 and CDR2: MNHEY and SVGEGT. Unmatched junction bases numbered 5, after V lost 5 bases and J lost 0 bases. The CDR3 totals 16 residues.

CDR3 loop: CASTEEERGEQYF. The DNA for the CDR3 is TGTGCCAGCACGGAGGAAGAACGAGGCGAGCAGTACTTC. J is TRBJ2-7 and V is TRBV11-3; D is possibly TRBD2 (5 bases). Looked up from germline, CDR1 is SGHNT and CDR2 is YENEEA. The CDR3 is made up of 13 amino acids. The V gene lost 7 bases and the J gene lost 6 bases, with 16 bases spanning the gap. The variable domain in full, completed from reference TRBV11-3 and TRBJ2-7, reads EAGVVQSPRYKIIEKKQPVAFWCNPISGHNTLYWYLQNLGQGPELLIRYENEEAVDDSQLPKDRFSAERLKGVDSTLKIQPAELGDSAVYLCASTEEERGEQYFGPGTRLTVT.

V usage is TRBV12-3 or TRBV12-4 and J usage is TRBJ2-2; the match to TRBD2 covers 8 bases. There are 13 residues in the CDR3. V shed 6 bases, J shed 9 bases, and the junction held 6 bases outside the gene matches. CDR3 loop: CASRPSGGRELFF. The CDR3 DNA sequence: TGTGCCAGCAGACCCAGCGGGGGAAGGGAGCTGTTTTTT.

This clone has a count of ten or more. The J gene is TRBJ1-1, the V gene TRBV18; D is unclear. CDR3 length equals 14 residues. Germline loops: CDR1 KGHSH, CDR2 LQKENI. Trimming shortened V by 6 bases and J by 3 bases, and 14 bases separated the two germline ends. In DNA form, the CDR3 reads TGTGCCAGCTCTCTGGGTAGCGGGGACACTGAAGCTTTCTTT. It codes for CASSLGSGDTEAFF. Full variable domain (rest looked up from reference TRBV18 and TRBJ1-1): NAGVMQNPRHLVRRRGQEARLRCSPMKGHSHVYWYRQLPEEGLKFMVYLQKENIIDESGMPKERFSAEFPKEGPSILRIQQVVRGDSAAYFCASSLGSGDTEAFFGQGTRLTVV.

V and J are TRBV6-1 and TRBJ2-4; a weak D match, TRBD2 (7 bases). Trimming cost V 4 bases and J 4 bases, with 17 bases left between them. The length of the CDR3 is 16 residues. The germline V gene encodes CDR1 MNHNS and CDR2 SASEGT. Here the CDR3 reads CASSVRGGGPKNIQYF. The CDR3 region has the DNA TGTGCCAGCAGTGTGCGGGGAGGGGGGCCTAAAAACATTCAGTACTTC.

The V and J genes are TRBV2 and TRBJ1-1; D remains ambiguous. The CDR3 consists of 15 residues. The germline gives CDR1 SNHLY, CDR2 FYNNEI. Trimming stripped 4 bases from V and 0 bases from J, with 12 bases between. CDR3 sequence (DNA): TGTGCCAGCAGTGTTGAGGCTCGAATGAACACTGAAGCTTTCTTT. Its protein product is CASSVEARMNTEAFF.

The rearrangement links TRBV7-2 to TRBJ1-1; D not certain. The CDR3 runs 13 residues. Germline CDR1 reads SGHTA; CDR2 reads FQGNSA. V gave up 5 bases and J gave up 1 base, with 8 bases separating them. The CDR3 here is CASSEERNTEAFF. CDR3 bases: TGTGCCAGCAGCGAGGAAAGGAACACTGAAGCTTTCTTT.

This clone was counted a single time. This chain uses TRBV7-8 with TRBJ1-1; D may be TRBD1 (6 bases). The CDR3 is 14 residues long. Trimming removed 2 bases at V and 7 bases at J, with 14 bases between. CDR1 and CDR2 (germline): SGHVS, FQNEAQ. The CDR3 is CASSLQRNRVEAFF. CDR3 bases: TGTGCCAGCAGCTTACAGAGAAACAGGGTTGAAGCTTTCTTT. Full variable domain (remainder filled in from reference TRBV7-8 and TRBJ1-1): GAGVSQSPRYKVAKRGQDVALRCDPISGHVSLFWYQQALGQGPEFLTYFQNEAQLDKSGLPSDRFFAERPEGSVSTLKIQRTQQEDSAVYLCASSLQRNRVEAFFGQGTRLTVV.

The chain combines TRBV28 with TRBJ1-1; D remains ambiguous. The CDR3 contains 13 residues. Trimming cost V 6 bases and J 5 bases, with 13 bases left between them. In germline, CDR1 is MDHEN, CDR2 SYDVKM. The CDR3 DNA follows: TGTGCCAGCAGACCCACGGTAAGGACTGAAGCTTTCTTT. Its protein is CASRPTVRTEAFF.

This chain connects TRBV6-6 to TRBJ1-5; D not resolved. Trimming stripped 6 bases from V and 2 bases from J, with 17 bases between. CDR1 and CDR2 (germline): MNHNY, SVGAGI (reference sequence). The length of the CDR3 is 16 residues. The CDR3 nucleotides are TGTGCCAGCAGCGAAAATACCAGGAGGGGCAATCAGCCCCAGCATTTT. Translated: CASSENTRRGNQPQHF.

This chain links TRBV4-2 with TRBJ2-1; 9 positions agree with TRBD2. The CDR3 has 16 amino acids. V lost 1 base, J lost 5 bases, and 6 bases stayed unmatched. Germline CDR1 LGHNA, CDR2 YNFKEQ. CDR3 in amino acids: CASSQALAGLDNEQFF. The CDR3 DNA follows: TGTGCCAGCAGCCAAGCTCTAGCGGGACTCGACAATGAGCAGTTCTTC.

This chain connects TRBV4-3 to TRBJ1-6; the match to TRBD1 covers 8 bases. The germline gives CDR1 LGHNA, CDR2 YSLEER. The CDR3 has 15 amino acids. J gave up 6 bases and V 2 bases, and 3 bases lay outside the gene matches. CDR3 protein: CASSQTGTGNSPLHF. As DNA, the CDR3 is TGCGCCAGCAGCCAAACCGGGACAGGTAATTCACCCCTCCACTTT.

The chain has TRBV4-3 and TRBJ2-1, with TRBD2 identical over 11 bases. Germline V lookup: CDR1 LGHNA, CDR2 YSLEER. The length of the CDR3 is 15 residues. V gave up 4 bases and J gave up 4 bases; unmatched junction bases: 3. CDR3 coding DNA: TGCGCCAGCAGCCTTAGCGGGGGGGGGTACAATGAGCAGTTCTTC. The encoded protein is CASSLSGGGYNEQFF.

CDR3 region: CASSLVVKETQYF. CDR3 in DNA: TGCGCCAGCAGCTTGGTGGTAAAAGAGACCCAGTACTTC. The V call is TRBV5-1, the J call TRBJ2-5, with D unclear. This CDR3 has 13 amino acids. Looked up from germline, CDR1 is SGHRS and CDR2 is YFSETQ. V lost 0 bases, J lost 3 bases, and 6 bases lay in between.

The chain carries TRBV7-2 and TRBJ1-1; 8 positions agree with TRBD1. V trimming: 2 bases; J trimming: 4 bases; junction bases outside the gene matches: 0. The CDR3 spans 13 residues. Germline lookup yields CDR1 SGHTA and CDR2 FQGNSA. The CDR3 region is CASSLTGGTEAFF. Written as DNA, the CDR3 is TGTGCCAGCAGCTTAACAGGGGGCACTGAAGCTTTCTTT.

The count of this clone is one. The chain carries TRBV10-1 and TRBJ1-1, with D maybe TRBD1 (5 bases). V lost 5 bases and J 2 bases, leaving 9 bases between the germline ends. The V gene's germline CDR1 is WNHNN and CDR2 SYGVQD (reference sequence). The CDR3 is 13 amino acids. The CDR3 DNA reads TGCGCCAGCAGTACAGGACTAAACACTGAAGCTTTCTTT. It is translated as CASSTGLNTEAFF.

This chain uses TRBV7-8 with TRBJ2-7; 8 positions match TRBD1. Trimming at V came to 5 bases and at J to 0 bases, leaving 3 bases not matched to a gene. Germline CDR1 reads SGHVS; CDR2 reads FQNEAQ. The CDR3 covers 14 residues. CDR3 region: CASSRQGNSYEQYF. The CDR3 DNA reads as TGTGCCAGCAGCCGACAGGGGAACTCCTACGAGCAGTACTTC.

This chain uses TRBV7-2 with TRBJ1-6; 9 bases are a match to TRBD1. This CDR3 is built from 15 residues. Germline V CDR1 and CDR2: SGHTA, FQGNSA. J lost 10 bases, V lost 0 bases, and 4 bases had no gene match. Written as DNA, the CDR3 is TGTGCCAGCAGCTTAGCCATGGGACAGGGATCACCCCTCCACTTT. Translating it yields CASSLAMGQGSPLHF.

The chain employs TRBV5-1 and TRBJ2-2; D unresolved. CDR1 SGHRS and CDR2 YFSETQ come from the germline V gene. The length of the CDR3 is 13 residues. V lost 4 bases, J lost 5 bases, and 9 bases lay in between. This CDR3 is CASSTDGTGELFF. CDR3 nucleotides: TGCGCCAGCAGCACCGACGGAACCGGGGAGCTGTTTTTT.

In DNA form, the CDR3 reads TGTGCCAGCAGCTTGGCCTCCGCTAGATTCTACGAGCAGTACTTC. Encoded protein: CASSLASARFYEQYF. The chain uses TRBV5-5 and TRBJ2-7; D remains unclear. The CDR3 is 15 amino acids. The germline gives CDR1 SGHKS, CDR2 YYEKEE (reference sequence). V lost 0 bases, J lost 3 bases, and 13 bases lay in between.

The chain combines TRBV28 with TRBJ2-1, with 12 nucleotides matching TRBD2. The germline V gene has CDR1 MDHEN and CDR2 SYDVKM. This CDR3 has 19 amino acids. After removal of 7 bases from V and 4 bases from J, the junction contained 17 bases not matched to a gene. CDR3 nucleotides: TGTGCCAGCACCCTAACAGGGCAGGGGACTAGCGGGCCTTACAATGAGCAGTTCTTC. It translates to CASTLTGQGTSGPYNEQFF.

The genes are TRBV13 and TRBJ1-4; weak D call: TRBD1 (5 bases). CDR3 length equals 14 residues. V lost 4 bases and J 8 bases, leaving 14 bases between the germline ends. The germline V gene has CDR1 PRHDT and CDR2 FYEKMQ (reference sequence). This CDR3 reads CASSSLGGGEKLFF. The CDR3 nucleotides read TGTGCCAGCAGCTCCCTCGGCGGGGGGGAAAAACTGTTTTTT. Using reference TRBV13 and TRBJ1-4 for the parts outside the CDR3, the full variable domain is AAGVIQSPRHLIKEKRETATLKCYPIPRHDTVYWYQQGPGQDPQFLISFYEKMQSDKGSIPDRFSAQQFSDYHSELNMSSLELGDSALYFCASSSLGGGEKLFFGSGTQLSVL.

The CDR3: CASSSTAGDSYNEQFF. CDR3 DNA sequence: TGTGCCAGCAGCTCAACAGCGGGAGACTCCTACAATGAGCAGTTCTTC. The chain recombines TRBV5-4 with TRBJ2-1; 8 bases are a match to TRBD2. The V and J ends lost 3 bases and 0 bases, in that order; junction bases with no gene match: 5. The CDR3 loop spans 16 amino acids. CDR1 is SGHNT, CDR2 YYREEE, per germline (reference sequence).

CDR3 region: CASSRAGSYNEQFF. CDR3 nucleotides: TGTGCCAGCAGCAGGGCGGGCTCCTACAATGAGCAGTTCTTC. The rearrangement links TRBV25-1 to TRBJ2-1; D is tentatively TRBD1 or TRBD2 (5 bases each). The germline V and J ends were trimmed by 6 bases and 0 bases, with 9 bases remaining between them. This CDR3 region has 14 residues. CDR1 and CDR2 from the germline V gene are MGHDK and SYGVNS.

The gene calls are TRBV7-4 and TRBJ1-2; 9 bases match TRBD1. The CDR3 totals 16 residues. Germline CDR1 reads SGHVT; CDR2 reads SQSDAQ. The V segment lost 0 bases and the J segment 4 bases; nucleotides outside the gene matches: 6. The CDR3 reads CASSLAGTGFGYGYTF. CDR3 sequence (DNA): TGTGCCAGCAGCTTAGCCGGGACAGGGTTCGGCTATGGCTACACCTTC.

This clone has just one count. This chain joins TRBV7-2 and TRBJ1-5, with TRBD1 matching over 12 bases. The CDR3 has 15 residues. Germline V CDR1 and CDR2: SGHTA, FQGNSA. Trimming cost V 6 bases and J 9 bases; bases outside gene matches: 9. This CDR3 reads CASSSGTGGRAPQHF. As DNA, the CDR3 is TGTGCCAGCAGTTCCGGGACAGGGGGCCGGGCGCCCCAGCATTTT.

This clone has a single count. The J gene is TRBJ2-7, the V gene TRBV2; no firm D call. Per germline, CDR1 SNHLY and CDR2 FYNNEI. Between the trimmed V and J ends, which lost 2 bases and 0 bases, there was a span of 11 bases. The CDR3 runs 15 residues. The CDR3 DNA reads TGTGCCAGCAGTGAAACCCCGGGTAGCTCCTACGAGCAGTACTTC. Translation: CASSETPGSSYEQYF.

This clone was detected once. The gene calls are TRBV30 and TRBJ1-3; 10 bases agree with TRBD1. The ends lost 7 bases at V and 0 bases at J; junction bases unmatched: 6. The CDR3 runs 15 residues. Per the germline V gene, CDR1 is GTSNPN and CDR2 is SVGIG (reference sequence). In DNA form, the CDR3 reads TGTGCCTCAATGACAGGGGGCCTCTCTGGAAACACCATATATTTT. This encodes CASMTGGLSGNTIYF.

The V and J genes are TRBV25-1 and TRBJ2-5; TRBD1 aligns across 7 bases. Germline CDR1 MGHDK, CDR2 SYGVNS. This CDR3 is 14 amino acids long. V trimming: 6 bases; J trimming: 5 bases; junction bases outside the gene matches: 9. The CDR3 DNA is TGTGCCAGCAGGGAGACAGGGTTTGGCGAGACCCAGTACTTC. Translating gives CASRETGFGETQYF. The whole variable domain, remainder taken from reference TRBV25-1 and TRBJ2-5, is EADIYQTPRYLVIGTGKKITLECSQTMGHDKMYWYQQDPGMELHLIHYSYGVNSTEKGDLSSESTVSRIRTEHFPLTLESARPSHTSQYLCASRETGFGETQYFGPGTRLLVL.

V and J are TRBV6-6 and TRBJ1-1, with a weak D call TRBD1 (5 bases). CDR3 size: 16 residues. Trimming took off 2 bases at V and 1 base at J, with 14 bases between the two ends. Germline V gene lookup returns CDR1 MNHNY and CDR2 SVGAGI (reference sequence). The CDR3 DNA reads TGTGCCAGCAGTTACCCATTACAGGAATCGAACACTGAAGCTTTCTTT. This sequence encodes CASSYPLQESNTEAFF.